One and the same sample provided the 30 T cell receptor beta chains below, sequenced in a study of blood T cell repertoires in COVID-19. Clones were sequenced by immunoSEQ multiplex PCR, and TCRdb holds only the in-frame ones, with some missing. Of about 180,000 clones listed, approximately 90% are singletons. The sample taken for sequencing was peripheral blood. The receptor set was obtained from a woman aged 30 to 39 with active or convalescent COVID-19.

This sequence joins TRBV5-1 and TRBJ2-5; 12 nucleotides line up with TRBD2. The CDR3 is 16 residues long. J lost 7 bases, V lost 3 bases, and 10 bases had no gene match. In germline, CDR1 is SGHRS, CDR2 YFSETQ. This CDR3 is CASSSRTSGAIGTQYF. CDR3 nucleotides: TGCGCCAGCAGCTCCCGGACTAGCGGGGCAATTGGGACCCAGTACTTC.

The chain has TRBV24-1 and TRBJ2-2, with 12 bases fitting TRBD1. Germline-derived CDR1 and CDR2 are KGHDR and SFDVKD. After removal of 4 bases from V and 7 bases from J, the junction contained 6 bases not matched to a gene. The CDR3 contains 16 residues. The CDR3 nucleotides are TGTGCCACCAGTGAGCCGGGACAGGGGGCGAACGGGGAGCTGTTTTTT. It encodes CATSEPGQGANGELFF.

The genes are TRBV2 and TRBJ2-1; possibly TRBD1 for D (6 bases). The germline CDR1 and CDR2 sequences are SNHLY and FYNNEI. The CDR3 sequence is 12 residues long. V was trimmed by 6 bases and J by 6 bases, leaving 9 bases between them. The DNA for the CDR3 is TGTGCCAGCAGCCCACAGGGCAATGAGCAGTTCTTC. Residues: CASSPQGNEQFF. Filled out from reference TRBV2 and TRBJ2-1, the complete variable domain reads EPEVTQTPSHQVTQMGQEVILRCVPISNHLYFYWYRQILGQKVEFLVSFYNNEISEKSEIFDDQFSVERPDGSNFTLKIRSTKLEDSAMYFCASSPQGNEQFFGPGTRLTVL.

The J gene is TRBJ2-5, the V gene TRBV5-1; D possibly corresponds to TRBD1 (6 bases). Germline values: CDR1 SGHRS, CDR2 YFSETQ. Trimming cost V 4 bases and J 4 bases, with 17 bases left between them. This CDR3 has 15 residues. CDR3 coding DNA: TGCGCCAGCAGCCGCCTGACAGGAAGCGGAGAGACCCAGTACTTC. As protein: CASSRLTGSGETQYF.

This clone was seen a single time. This chain connects TRBV27 to TRBJ1-2; 9 bases are a match to TRBD1. The CDR3 is made up of 14 amino acids. V gave up 3 bases and J gave up 5 bases; unmatched junction bases: 4. The germline CDR1 and CDR2 sequences are MNHEY and SMNVEV (reference sequence). CDR3 sequence: CASSFSTGGYGYTF. DNA for the CDR3: TGTGCCAGCAGTTTCTCGACAGGGGGATATGGCTACACCTTC.

This clone was counted a single time. V is TRBV6-5 and J is TRBJ1-5; 7 nucleotides align to TRBD1. The CDR3 is 12 residues long. V lost 11 bases and J lost 4; bases outside the gene matches: 5. CDR1 and CDR2 (germline): MNHEY, SVGAGI. The CDR3 protein is CAPDRRNQPQHF. DNA for the CDR3: TGTGCCCCGGACAGGAGGAATCAGCCCCAGCATTTT.

The CDR3 DNA is TGTGCCAGCAGTTCGGACAGCCCTGGAAACACTGAAGCTTTCTTT. It specifies CASSSDSPGNTEAFF. The V and J genes are TRBV6-5 and TRBJ1-1; weak D call: TRBD1 (6 bases). The V and J ends lost 4 bases and 2 bases respectively, with 14 bases between them. The germline V gene has CDR1 MNHEY and CDR2 SVGAGI. The CDR3 is made up of 15 amino acids.

This rearrangement joins TRBV19 to TRBJ1-1; possibly TRBD1 for D (6 bases). The CDR3 contains 12 residues. Germline V gives CDR1 LNHDA, CDR2 SQIVND (reference sequence). Trimming cost V 7 bases and J 6 bases, with 12 bases left between them. The CDR3 nucleotides are TGTGCCAGTACCGCCCAGGGGTCTGAAGCTTTCTTT. Its protein is CASTAQGSEAFF. The full variable domain, rest sourced from reference TRBV19 and TRBJ1-1, is DGGITQSPKYLFRKEGQNVTLSCEQNLNHDAMYWYRQDPGQGLRLIYYSQIVNDFQKGDIAEGYSVSREKKESFPLTVTSAQKNPTAFYLCASTAQGSEAFFGQGTRLTVV.

The V gene is TRBV10-1, the J gene TRBJ2-2; a weak D match, TRBD1 (5 bases). This CDR3 contains 14 residues. The ends were cut back, 4 bases at V and 6 bases at J, with 12 bases in the middle. CDR1 and CDR2 (germline): WNHNN, SYGVQD (reference sequence). CDR3 nucleotide sequence: TGCGCCAGCAGTGGGCAGGGAACCGCCGGGGAGCTGTTTTTT. Translating gives CASSGQGTAGELFF.

Only a few counts were recorded for this clone. The chain has TRBV20-1 and TRBJ1-6, with D unresolved. Trimming took off 5 bases at V and 8 bases at J, with 7 bases between the two ends. Germline-derived CDR1 and CDR2 are DFQATT and SNEGSKA (reference sequence). The CDR3 consists of 11 residues. For the CDR3, the DNA is TGCAGTGCTCCAGAAGATTCACCCCTCCACTTT. Its translation is CSAPEDSPLHF.

This clone was observed a handful of times. The chain links TRBV28 to TRBJ2-6; TRBD1 agrees at 12 bases. Trimming cost V 2 bases and J 3 bases; bases outside gene matches: 8. This CDR3 has 19 amino acids. CDR1 MDHEN and CDR2 SYDVKM come from the germline V gene. CDR3 in DNA: TGTGCCAGCAGTTTAACTGGTTGGGACAGGGGGCTTGGGGCCAACGTCCTGACTTTC. This codes for CASSLTGWDRGLGANVLTF.

The genes are TRBV3-1 (or the pseudogene TRBV3-2) and TRBJ2-7; tentatively, D is TRBD1 (6 bases). The CDR3 is made up of 15 amino acids. V was cut by 1 base and J by 0 bases, with 10 bases left in between. Germline CDR1 LGHDT, CDR2 YNNKEL (reference sequence). The chain's CDR3 is CASSQVPDSSYEQYF. CDR3 nucleotides: TGTGCCAGCAGCCAAGTCCCGGACAGCTCCTACGAGCAGTACTTC.

This clone showed up just a few times. V gene TRBV5-6 combines with J gene TRBJ2-1; 8 bases are shared with TRBD2. The CDR3 is 16 amino acids. Germline lookup yields CDR1 SGHDT and CDR2 YYEEEE. J lost 1 base, V lost 4 bases, and 7 bases had no gene match. The CDR3 region has the DNA TGTGCCAGCAGCGCAGAACTAGCGGATTCCTACAATGAGCAGTTCTTC. Its translation: CASSAELADSYNEQFF. Combining the CDR3 with reference TRBV5-6 and TRBJ2-1 gives the whole variable domain DAGVTQSPTHLIKTRGQQVTLRCSPKSGHDTVSWYQQALGQGPQFIFQYYEEEERQRGNFPDRFSGHQFPNYSSELNVNALLLGDSALYLCASSAELADSYNEQFFGPGTRLTVL.

The chain recombines TRBV12-5 with TRBJ2-7, with TRBD1 matching over 10 bases. With 3 bases clipped from V and 4 bases from J, the junction kept 6 bases outside the gene matches. The CDR3 contains 15 residues. The V gene's germline CDR1 is LGHNT and CDR2 FRNRAP. The CDR3 nucleotides read TGTGCTAGTGGTTTTCACGGGACAGGGGAATACGAGCAGTACTTC. It yields the protein CASGFHGTGEYEQYF.

V usage is TRBV10-1 and J usage is TRBJ1-6; 9 positions match TRBD1. The V segment lost 3 bases and the J segment 7 bases; nucleotides outside the gene matches: 1. There are 14 residues in the CDR3. Per the germline V gene, CDR1 is WNHNN and CDR2 is SYGVQD (reference sequence). The CDR3 DNA reads as TGCGCCAGCAGTGAAGGGACAGGGAATTCACCCCTCCACTTT. The encoded protein is CASSEGTGNSPLHF.

The V call is TRBV6-4, the J call TRBJ2-2; TRBD1 matches at 11 bases. The CDR3 spans 15 residues. Germline V gene lookup returns CDR1 MRHNA and CDR2 SNTAGT. After removal of 6 bases from V and 4 bases from J, the junction contained 4 bases not matched to a gene. The CDR3 DNA sequence: TGTGCCAGCAGAGCCGGGACAGGGGGCACCGGGGAGCTGTTTTTT. Its protein product is CASRAGTGGTGELFF.

The CDR3: CASSRQGGTEAFF. Written as DNA, the CDR3 is TGCGCCAGCTCCCGACAGGGGGGTACTGAAGCTTTCTTT. The chain has TRBV5-1 and TRBJ1-1, with TRBD1 matching over 9 bases. The CDR3 length is 13 residues. J gave up 5 bases and V 7 bases, and 6 bases lay outside the gene matches. CDR1 is SGHRS, CDR2 YFSETQ, per germline.

This clone was seen a few times. Other DNA sequences from this sample encode an identical CDR3 as well. The chain employs TRBV6-5 and TRBJ1-1; D not certain. The CDR3 is 13 amino acids. Germline V CDR1 and CDR2: MNHEY, SVGAGI. V was pared by 3 bases and J by 1 base, with 6 bases between. The CDR3 bases are TGTGCCAGCAGTTATTGGCAGAACACTGAAGCTTTCTTT. Encoded protein: CASSYWQNTEAFF.

This chain uses TRBV19 with TRBJ1-1, with 7 bases fitting TRBD1. The germline CDR1 and CDR2 sequences are LNHDA and SQIVND (reference sequence). V trimming: 9 bases; J trimming: 0 bases; junction bases outside the gene matches: 10. The CDR3 length is 15 residues. The CDR3 sequence is CASRTGAFMNTEAFF. CDR3 sequence (DNA): TGTGCCAGCAGGACAGGAGCCTTTATGAACACTGAAGCTTTCTTT. Variable domain in full (rest from reference TRBV19 and TRBJ1-1): DGGITQSPKYLFRKEGQNVTLSCEQNLNHDAMYWYRQDPGQGLRLIYYSQIVNDFQKGDIAEGYSVSREKKESFPLTVTSAQKNPTAFYLCASRTGAFMNTEAFFGQGTRLTVV.

This clone was recorded only once. The V and J genes are TRBV7-2 and TRBJ1-3; TRBD1 matches at 8 bases. CDR3 length: 15 residues. Looked up from germline, CDR1 is SGHTA and CDR2 is FQGNSA. Trimming cost V 2 bases and J 0 bases; bases outside gene matches: 0. The CDR3 DNA reads as TGTGCCAGCAGCTTAACAGGGGGCTCTGGAAACACCATATATTTT. This encodes CASSLTGGSGNTIYF.

The J gene is TRBJ2-1, the V gene TRBV5-1; D gene uncertain. In germline, CDR1 is SGHRS, CDR2 YFSETQ. The CDR3 contains 13 residues. Trimming shortened V by 4 bases and J by 6 bases, and 11 bases separated the two germline ends. This CDR3 is CASSDLESNEQFF. CDR3 bases: TGCGCCAGCAGCGATCTGGAGTCCAATGAGCAGTTCTTC.

The rearrangement joins TRBV2 to TRBJ1-4, with 9 positions matching TRBD1. V shed 4 bases and J 5 bases; nucleotides not matched to a gene: 2. The length of the CDR3 is 14 residues. Looked up from germline, CDR1 is SNHLY and CDR2 is FYNNEI. Here the CDR3 reads CASSAGQGNEKLFF. The DNA of the CDR3 is TGTGCCAGCAGTGCGGGACAGGGAAATGAAAAACTGTTTTTT. The full variable domain, with the rest looked up from reference TRBV2 and TRBJ1-4, is EPEVTQTPSHQVTQMGQEVILRCVPISNHLYFYWYRQILGQKVEFLVSFYNNEISEKSEIFDDQFSVERPDGSNFTLKIRSTKLEDSAMYFCASSAGQGNEKLFFGSGTQLSVL.

This chain uses TRBV3-1 (or the pseudogene TRBV3-2) with TRBJ1-3, with a tentative D call TRBD1 (5 bases). Germline CDR1 reads LGHDT; CDR2 reads YNNKEL (reference sequence). With 0 bases removed from V and 3 bases from J, the gap between germline ends came to 24 bases. This CDR3 region has 20 residues. In DNA, the CDR3 is TGTGCCAGCAGCCAAGATCCGGCGACAGCCTACGCTCGAAGTGGAAACACCATATATTTT. Encoded protein: CASSQDPATAYARSGNTIYF.

The rearrangement uses TRBV12-3 or TRBV12-4 and TRBJ2-7; TRBD2 aligns across 7 bases. The J segment lost 6 bases and the V segment lost 3 bases, leaving 5 bases of the junction unmatched. The CDR3 has 13 residues. The CDR3 loop reads CASSFLGEGEQYF. CDR3 nucleotides: TGTGCCAGCAGTTTTTTAGGGGAGGGCGAGCAGTACTTC.

The chain couples TRBV11-2 to TRBJ1-4; 8 nucleotides agree with TRBD1. The ends lost 5 bases at V and 7 bases at J; junction bases unmatched: 15. Germline V lookup: CDR1 SGHAT, CDR2 FQNNGV. This CDR3 comprises 17 residues. CDR3 coding DNA: TGTGCCAGCAGCCCAGGACAGGGCCCGCGGTCATTTGAAAAACTGTTTTTT. Translation: CASSPGQGPRSFEKLFF.

This clone showed up just a few times. This specimen includes other DNA sequences encoding the same CDR3. The chain links TRBV3-1 (or the pseudogene TRBV3-2) to TRBJ2-1; 11 bases fit TRBD1. Germline V gives CDR1 LGHDT, CDR2 YNNKEL (reference sequence). This CDR3 is built from 17 residues. V was clipped by 1 base and J by 2 bases; unmatched bases: 4. The CDR3 coding sequence is TGTGCCAGCAGCCAAGGACCGGGACAGGGGGCCTACAATGAGCAGTTCTTC. The encoded protein is CASSQGPGQGAYNEQFF.

The J gene is TRBJ1-1, the V gene TRBV18; D is unclear. The CDR3 is 14 amino acids. Germline lookup yields CDR1 KGHSH and CDR2 LQKENI. V shed 4 bases and J shed 2 bases, with 11 bases lying between them. CDR3 residues: CASSLGSINTEAFF. The CDR3 DNA follows: TGTGCCAGCTCACTGGGCAGTATAAACACTGAAGCTTTCTTT.

The genes are TRBV6-5 and TRBJ1-1; tentative D call: TRBD1 (6 bases). This CDR3 has 14 residues. Between the trimmed V and J ends, which lost 8 bases and 5 bases, there was a span of 18 bases. Germline loops: CDR1 MNHEY, CDR2 SVGAGI. In DNA form, the CDR3 reads TGTGCCAGCTTTCGGGGGGCTTGGAATACTGAAGCTTTCTTT. This codes for CASFRGAWNTEAFF.

The CDR3 DNA sequence: TGTGCCAGCAGCTTACTAGCGGATTACAATGAGCAGTTCTTC. This translates into CASSLLADYNEQFF. This rearrangement joins TRBV7-9 to TRBJ2-1; 7 positions match TRBD2. The CDR3 is 14 amino acids. The germline gives CDR1 SEHNR, CDR2 FQNEAQ (reference sequence). Trimming removed 2 bases from V and 4 bases from J; junction bases left unmatched: 2.

The J gene is TRBJ1-1, the V gene TRBV6-5; 7 bases line up with TRBD1. Germline V gene lookup returns CDR1 MNHEY and CDR2 SVGAGI. The V and J ends lost 6 bases and 10 bases, in that order; junction bases with no gene match: 8. The CDR3 covers 12 residues. CDR3 loop: CASSKEGGSAFF. In DNA, the CDR3 is TGTGCCAGCAGCAAAGAAGGGGGCTCAGCTTTCTTT.